This TCR beta chain was identified during a study of T cell responses to AZD1222 COVID-19 vaccine. Sequencing used immunoSEQ multiplex PCR; TCRdb keeps in-frame clones, though not all of them. The sample gives 130,000 to 150,000 clones, around 93% of which show up once; roughly 2.8% is in the top ten. General observations from the study: Repertoire sampling occurred only after the peak T cell response. The breadth and depth of Spike-specific TCRs increased once two AZD1222 doses had been given.

Worth noting for this clone: Its specificity is unknown.

Trimming took off 0 bases at V and 8 bases at J, with 13 bases between the two ends. This CDR3 has 14 residues. Germline V gives CDR1 LGHDT, CDR2 YNNKEL (reference sequence). The rearrangement joins TRBV3-1 (or the pseudogene TRBV3-2) to TRBJ1-1; D gene unclear. The TCR originated in an adult in good health. The sequences come from peripheral blood, collected on day 0 of AZD1222 vaccination. CDR3 loop: CASSQERSSSEAFF. The DNA of the CDR3 is TGTGCCAGCAGCCAAGAACGCAGTTCTTCCGAAGCTTTCTTT.